This T cell receptor beta chain stems from a study of early T cells in non-severe SARS-CoV-2 infection. This clonotype was counted between two and nine times. Each CDR3 protein is one row after TCRdb ran MiXCR on the 5' RACE reads. The data hold 65,000 to 80,000 distinct CDR3 sequences, with roughly 13% observed a single time. Sample: whole blood. The sequence was obtained from an adult who was a healthcare worker with PCR-confirmed SARS-CoV-2 infection or an uninfected control (not recorded which).

The CDR3 nucleotides read TGTGCCTGGAGTGTACGGGTGAAATCCAGTAGTGGAAACACCATATATTTT. It translates to CAWSVRVKSSSGNTIYF. J is TRBJ1-3 and V is TRBV30; D is ambiguous. Germline V lookup: CDR1 GTSNPN, CDR2 SVGIG (reference sequence). Trimming pared 0 bases from V and 3 bases from J, leaving 18 bases between. This CDR3 has 17 residues.